This TCR beta chain was captured by sequencing in a study of T cells in Graves' hyperthyroidism and ophthalmopathy (dated by TCRdb to about 2019). For the wider study: Peripheral blood was collected at initial diagnosis, before any treatment. A discovery cohort of around 98 patients, approximately 44 with Graves' ophthalmopathy and about 58 with stable Graves' hyperthyroidism, was used to find distinguishing TCR V-J signatures. After blood sampling, hyperthyroidism patients were treated with methimazole at a starting dose of 30 mg daily, and ophthalmopathy patients were treated with high-dose intravenous methylprednisolone. The approximately 98 discovery patients were randomly divided into training and test sets at a 7:3 ratio. The paper describes TCR Vbeta CDR3 sequencing of around 140 peripheral blood samples, made up of some 40 ophthalmopathy patients, some 80 hyperthyroidism patients and 17 progressor patients. The study also compared thyroid tissue and blood T-cell repertoires from about six Graves' hyperthyroidism patients. Prospective prediction of ophthalmopathy was tested in an independent validation cohort consisting of 18 to 20 hyperthyroidism patients and some 15 patients who later progressed to ophthalmopathy. What the research found in general, with its limitations: In validation, the model predicted progression to ophthalmopathy with approximately 69% sensitivity and over 72% specificity, a median of about 6 months before onset. No statistical method was used to set the sample size in advance, and investigators knew the group allocation. Most expanded thyroid clonotypes (frequency above 0.001) were also detected in blood, a finding suggesting that blood repertoires may reflect thyroid immune responses. A model built on a 13 V-J signature distinguished ophthalmopathy from stable hyperthyroidism, reaching roughly 88% sensitivity and under 84% specificity in cross-validation and 80%/75% in testing.

V drops 5 bases and J drops 4 bases, leaving 20 bases in between. CDR3 length: 15 amino acids, cysteine to phenylalanine. Solely the CDR3 DNA is kept, with 45 bases framed from the first base. According to the germline V gene (reference sequence), CDR1 reads DFQATT and CDR2 reads SNEGSKA. Amplification of TCR beta CDR3 regions was carried out from RNA transcripts. The TCR CDR3 was subjected to a first round of RT-PCR using the HTBI primer set and the Qiagen OneStep RT-PCR kit. Libraries were constructed in a second round of multiplex PCR, after which size selection and purification were performed. Sequencing of the libraries was done on an Illumina HiSeq2000 using paired-end 100 bp reads. Under the source paper's analysis protocol: SOAPnuke was used to process the raw data, throwing out any read that contained adapters or uncalled bases, had a mean Phred below 15, or lacked an exact constant-primer or identifier match. COPE v1.2.5 was used to merge high-quality paired reads, and clonotypes were defined as unique nucleotide sequences. Clonotypes were aligned to IMGT TRBV, TRBD and TRBJ reference segments using MiTCR v1.1. The analysis was restricted to V-J combinations with a frequency above 0.0001, which together covered 99% to 99.2% of the repertoires. A TCS score was defined as the ratio between F50 (clonal expansion) and ExV (chaos), using BLOSUM62-based TCRdist between CDR3 peptides within each V-J. Welch's t-statistics and random forest reduced roughly 530 V-J features to 10 to 15, which were used in a naive Bayes classifier (R e1071). The raw public data were reprocessed by TCRdb itself: fastp quality trimming at Q25, MiXCR clonotype calling, in-frame beta chains only. Rows with one shared CDR3 protein collapse into an entry with the most common genes and DNA. These V and J calls originate from TCRdb's pipeline instead of the authors' own analysis. In all, the sample holds about 350,000 distinct CDR3 sequences, and about 15% of those were seen once. The top ten hold approximately 23% of the sample.

At least ten counts were recorded for this clonotype. Its antigen is not yet known. No much larger clonotype is one base removed from it; base qualities were not supplied. Graves' hyperthyroidism was defined as stable when no progression to ophthalmopathy occurred over 18 months of follow-up. Hyperthyroidism patients were newly diagnosed, with disease duration under 2 months, and aged 18 to 65 years. Exclusion was applied to patients with uncontrolled infections, other autoimmune diseases, pregnancy or lactation. Diagnoses were established on the basis of clinical symptoms, serum thyroxine and TRAb, thyroid ultrasound, and orbital computed tomography. Ficoll-Paque density gradient centrifugation was used to isolate PBMCs from 10 ml of fresh peripheral blood. Total RNA was extracted using Trizol reagent, and RNA quality was assessed on an Agilent 2100 Bioanalyzer.

The sequence links TRBV20-1 to TRBJ2-5, with a weak D call of TRBD2 (7 bases match). Sequencing used blood. The receptor was derived from a young woman with Graves' hyperthyroidism. For the CDR3, the sequence is CSAEGGEQGIETQYF. In nucleotides, the sequence is TGCAGTGCTGAGGGGGGGGAACAGGGAATAGAGACCCAGTACTTC.